Given below is one T cell receptor beta chain in context. The antigen is undetermined. One base away lies a much larger clone, so this may be a sequencing read error. The CDR3 contains 15 residues. The germline CDR1 and CDR2 sequences are KGHSH and LQKENI. The J segment lost 11 bases and the V segment lost 3 bases, leaving 15 bases of the junction unmatched. This sample stems from a study of blood T cells in healthy people across ages. Whole-study findings and limits: Across the age range, TCR beta diversity per million T cells fell in a roughly linear way. TCR beta diversity correlated strongly with naive T cell percentage.

There were healthy Caucasian individuals from Russia, aged roughly 6 to 100, serving as donors. There were at least 6 micrograms of total RNA extracted from every sample. Next came a second PCR, run for about 6 to 12 cycles, which used a sample-barcoded 5' primer along with a J-beta primer mix. TCRdb reprocessed the 5' RACE reads with MiXCR, giving one entry per CDR3 protein. The sample records about 620,000 distinct CDR3 sequences, over 40% being singletons. The chain is built from TRBV18 and TRBJ2-5, with TRBD2 identical over 7 bases. The sample consisted of blood. The sequence was obtained from a woman older than 75 in good health. This CDR3 reads CASSPGSGPYNEQYF. CDR3 in DNA: TGTGCCAGCTCACCGGGTAGCGGGCCCTACAATGAGCAGTACTTC.